Below are 27 T cell receptor beta chains sequenced from a single sample in a study of post-analysis software for immune sequencing data. No antigen has been assigned to these receptors. Every TCR beta cDNA library bore unique molecular identifiers. TCRdb re-called the PCR reads with MiXCR, one entry per CDR3 protein. The table shows hundreds of thousands of distinct CDR3 sequences, with approximately 60% occurring only once. Study-wide results and limits: The study found TRBV5-6, TRBV5-1 and TRBV20-1 among five or six TRBV segments more frequent in patients than controls.

The sequencing sample was made of blood. Receptors originate from a girl aged 2 to 9 with multiple sclerosis.

This clonotype has more than one count but fewer than ten. V is TRBV5-1 and J is TRBJ1-2, with unresolved D. CDR3 size: 15 residues. Trimming shortened V by 0 bases and J by 7 bases, and 16 bases separated the two germline ends. Germline V CDR1 and CDR2: SGHRS, YFSETQ. The CDR3 reads CASSLEAGPWSGYTF. DNA for the CDR3: TGCGCCAGCAGCTTGGAGGCGGGCCCATGGTCTGGCTACACCTTC.

The chain uses TRBV12-3 or TRBV12-4 and TRBJ2-7; 7 bases are shared with TRBD2. The CDR3 runs to 13 residues. J gave up 5 bases and V 6 bases, and 7 bases lay outside the gene matches. The CDR3 sequence: CASRAGTKHEQYF. The CDR3 region has the DNA TGTGCCAGCAGGGCCGGGACTAAGCACGAGCAGTACTTC.

This clonotype was recorded a few times. This chain connects TRBV5-6 to TRBJ2-1; D may be TRBD2 (5 bases). This CDR3 has 15 residues. Trimming pared 2 bases from V and 2 bases from J, leaving 11 bases between. The germline gives CDR1 SGHDT, CDR2 YYEEEE. The CDR3 is CASSFKSGTYNEQFF. The CDR3 nucleotides are TGTGCCAGCAGCTTCAAGAGCGGAACCTACAATGAGCAGTTCTTC.

This sequence joins TRBV7-2 and TRBJ1-2; D is perhaps TRBD1 (5 bases). The CDR3 sequence is 14 residues long. Trimming removed 5 bases from V and 4 bases from J, with 14 bases in between. Germline assignment: CDR1 SGHTA and CDR2 FQGNSA. The CDR3 region is CASSHTGGSYGYTF. The CDR3 DNA reads as TGTGCCAGCAGCCATACGGGGGGAAGCTATGGCTACACCTTC.

The chain has TRBV30 and TRBJ2-1; D is unresolved. The germline CDR1 and CDR2 sequences are GTSNPN and SVGIG (reference sequence). There are 11 residues in the CDR3. The V end lost 5 bases, the J end lost 5 bases, and 7 bases lay between the germline ends. In DNA, the CDR3 is TGTGCCTGGTCGGGTGACAATGAGCAGTTCTTC. It codes for CAWSGDNEQFF.

The chain uses TRBV29-1 and TRBJ1-2; 8 positions match TRBD1. CDR1 is SQVTM, CDR2 ANQGSEA, per germline. The CDR3 covers 13 residues. With 6 bases clipped from V and 4 bases from J, the junction kept 7 bases outside the gene matches. CDR3 bases: TGCAGCGTCCAAATCGGACAGGGCTATGGCTACACCTTC. This translates into CSVQIGQGYGYTF.

Written as DNA, the CDR3 is TGCAGCGTTGGACAGCTCCCGTGGACTGAAGCTTTCTTT. Residues: CSVGQLPWTEAFF. The rearrangement joins TRBV29-1 to TRBJ1-1, with D perhaps TRBD1 (5 bases). Trimming left V 4 bases short and J 5 bases short, with 14 bases between. CDR3 length: 13 amino acids. Germline V lookup: CDR1 SQVTM, CDR2 ANQGSEA.

This clonotype was seen a single time. The chain has TRBV5-1 and TRBJ2-3; 9 bases match TRBD2. J was trimmed by 1 base and V by 0 bases; bases with no gene match: 3. The V gene's germline CDR1 is SGHRS and CDR2 YFSETQ. This CDR3 contains 16 residues. CDR3 in DNA: TGCGCCAGCAGCTTGGGACTAGCGGCGCGCACAGATACGCAGTATTTT. Encoded protein: CASSLGLAARTDTQYF.

The chain employs TRBV5-1 and TRBJ2-4, with 10 bases lining up with TRBD2. The J call may be wrong; the DNA end is better matched by TRBJ2-7. Germline V CDR1 and CDR2: SGHRS, YFSETQ. The CDR3 sequence is 15 residues long. The CDR3 sequence: CASSLSAGGPSEQYF. In DNA, the CDR3 is TGCGCCAGCAGCTTATCAGCGGGAGGGCCCTCCGAGCAGTACTTC.

The chain joins TRBV20-1 to TRBJ2-4, with 7 bases lining up with TRBD1. The end of the DNA is better explained by TRBJ2-7, so the J call may be wrong. Germline CDR1 reads DFQATT; CDR2 reads SNEGSKA (reference sequence). This CDR3 spans 15 amino acids. CDR3 nucleotides: TGCAGTGCTAGACCGTACAGGGGATCCTTCTACGAGCAGTACTTC. It yields the protein CSARPYRGSFYEQYF.

This clonotype was counted once. The V call is TRBV7-2, the J call TRBJ2-1; the D is unclear. This CDR3 is 13 amino acids long. Germline-derived CDR1 and CDR2 are SGHTA and FQGNSA. Trimming took off 1 base at V and 9 bases at J, with 10 bases between the two ends. The CDR3 is CASSLDVRGEQFF. DNA of the CDR3: TGTGCCAGCAGCTTAGATGTGCGCGGTGAGCAGTTCTTC.

This clonotype counts as medium-sized (0.01 to 0.1%). V is TRBV28 and J is TRBJ1-1; TRBD1 matches 7 bases. The V segment lost 5 bases and the J segment 4 bases; nucleotides outside the gene matches: 10. The CDR3 contains 15 residues. Germline V gene data show CDR1 as MDHEN and CDR2 as SYDVKM. This chain's CDR3 is CASSPLEGAGTEAFF. For the CDR3, the DNA is TGTGCCAGCAGTCCGCTGGAGGGGGCCGGCACTGAAGCTTTCTTT.

This clonotype was counted a few times. The chain links TRBV29-1 to TRBJ2-3; tentatively, D is TRBD1 (5 bases). CDR1 SQVTM and CDR2 ANQGSEA come from the germline V gene. Trimming removed 7 bases from V and 1 base from J, with 12 bases in between. There are 13 residues in the CDR3. The CDR3 protein is CSALLGGTDTQYF. CDR3 bases: TGCAGCGCGTTATTAGGGGGCACAGATACGCAGTATTTT.

V gene TRBV29-1 combines with J gene TRBJ1-4, with D hard to call. Germline V gives CDR1 SQVTM, CDR2 ANQGSEA. The V end lost 8 bases, the J end lost 5 bases, and 9 bases lay between the germline ends. This CDR3 contains 11 residues. DNA for the CDR3: TGCAGCTTAACAGAAAATGAAAAACTGTTTTTT. It translates to CSLTENEKLFF.

To note about this clonotype: A much bigger clone sits one base away, suggesting this may be a read error. V and J are TRBV5-1 and TRBJ2-5, with D uncertain. The CDR3 covers 12 residues. The V end was cut by 1 base, the J end by 5 bases, with 6 bases between. The germline CDR1 and CDR2 sequences are SGHRS and YFSETQ. CDR3 nucleotide sequence: TGCGCCAGCAGCTTGAAGGCGGAGACCCAGTACTTC. Translated, it gives CASSLKAETQYF.

The V gene is TRBV2, the J gene TRBJ2-3; D ambiguous. CDR3 size: 13 residues. V gave up 8 bases and J gave up 3 bases, with 12 bases separating them. Per germline, CDR1 SNHLY and CDR2 FYNNEI. DNA of the CDR3: TGTGCCAGCGTCCGCCTAAAGACAGATACGCAGTATTTT. It yields the protein CASVRLKTDTQYF.

V gene TRBV3-1 combines with J gene TRBJ2-7, with 10 nucleotides matching TRBD1. The V gene's germline CDR1 is LGHDT and CDR2 YNNKEL (reference sequence). The V and J ends lost 5 bases and 6 bases, in that order; junction bases with no gene match: 4. There are 13 residues in the CDR3. CDR3 sequence (DNA): TGTGCCAGCAGCACCGGGACAGGGGCCGAGCAGTACTTC. Translation gives CASSTGTGAEQYF.

This sequence joins TRBV4-2 and TRBJ1-6; D is unresolved. Per germline, CDR1 LGHNA and CDR2 YNFKEQ. Trimming removed 0 bases at V and 11 bases at J, with 11 bases between. The length of the CDR3 is 14 residues. Written as DNA, the CDR3 is TGTGCCAGCAGCCAAGATGTTCGCCGGACACCCCTCCACTTT. Protein sequence: CASSQDVRRTPLHF.

The chain is built from TRBV20-1 and TRBJ2-7; D unclear. The V end was cut by 3 bases, the J end by 2 bases, with 11 bases between. In germline, CDR1 is DFQATT, CDR2 SNEGSKA (reference sequence). The CDR3 spans 13 residues. The CDR3 sequence: CSASEADPYEQYF. The DNA of the CDR3 is TGCAGTGCTAGTGAGGCAGATCCCTACGAGCAGTACTTC.

This clonotype appeared a few times. This chain connects TRBV9 to TRBJ2-5; either TRBD1 or TRBD2 may supply D (5 bases each). V lost 0 bases to trimming and J lost 4 bases, with 16 bases between them. CDR3 size: 16 residues. Germline CDR1 reads SGDLS; CDR2 reads YYNGEE. The CDR3: CASSVAGTQSGETQYF. CDR3 nucleotides: TGTGCCAGCAGCGTAGCAGGGACCCAGTCTGGAGAGACCCAGTACTTC.

This chain uses TRBV20-1 with TRBJ1-2; D unresolved. Per germline, CDR1 DFQATT and CDR2 SNEGSKA (reference sequence). CDR3 length equals 13 residues. With 1 base removed from V and 4 bases from J, the gap between germline ends came to 10 bases. CDR3 DNA: TGCAGTGCTAGAGGGCGGTTACTCTATGGCTACACCTTC. As protein: CSARGRLLYGYTF.

V gene TRBV6-6 combines with J gene TRBJ2-7; D is perhaps TRBD1 (6 bases). Trimming cost V 6 bases and J 0 bases, with 12 bases left between them. The CDR3 runs 14 residues. The V gene's germline CDR1 is MNHNY and CDR2 SVGAGI (reference sequence). The CDR3 reads CASRSTGSSYEQYF. The CDR3, as DNA: TGTGCCAGCAGGTCTACAGGGAGCTCCTACGAGCAGTACTTC.

The V gene is TRBV6-6, the J gene TRBJ1-5; D might be TRBD1 (5 bases). Trimming removed 7 bases from V and 2 bases from J, with 9 bases in between. Germline-derived CDR1 and CDR2 are MNHNY and SVGAGI (reference sequence). This CDR3 comprises 13 residues. CDR3 sequence: CASMGEGNQPQHF. For the CDR3, the DNA is TGTGCCAGCATGGGGGAGGGCAATCAGCCCCAGCATTTT.

The chain combines TRBV12-3 or TRBV12-4 with TRBJ2-3; tentatively, D is TRBD1 or TRBD2 (5 bases each). Deletions cut 6 bases from V and 2 bases from J, with 15 bases between. This CDR3 comprises 15 residues. The CDR3 coding sequence is TGTGCCAGCAGCCCCCTGGGGGATTTCACAGATACGCAGTATTTT. Its protein product is CASSPLGDFTDTQYF.

V and J are TRBV20-1 and TRBJ1-2; no firm D call. This CDR3 has 13 residues. Trimming shortened V by 0 bases and J by 5 bases, and 10 bases separated the two germline ends. Germline loops: CDR1 DFQATT, CDR2 SNEGSKA (reference sequence). The chain's CDR3 is CSARDRAYYGYTF. Written as DNA, the CDR3 is TGCAGTGCTAGAGATCGAGCATATTATGGCTACACCTTC.

The CDR3 protein is CAISSGTSDQHEQYF. CDR3 bases: TGTGCCATCAGCTCCGGGACTAGCGACCAACACGAGCAGTACTTC. The rearrangement joins TRBV10-3 to TRBJ2-7, with 10 positions matching TRBD2. The germline CDR1 and CDR2 sequences are ENHRY and SYGVKD. The junction had 10 bases not matched to a gene; V was cut back by 6 bases and J by 5 bases. The length of the CDR3 is 15 residues.

Only a few counts were recorded for this clonotype. The chain employs TRBV6-4 and TRBJ2-3; D perhaps matches TRBD1 (5 bases). Germline values: CDR1 MRHNA, CDR2 SNTAGT. Trimming took 0 bases from V and 1 from J, leaving 11 bases between them. CDR3 length: 16 amino acids. As DNA, the CDR3 is TGTGCCAGCAGTGACTCGAATACAGGCGGCACAGATACGCAGTATTTT. This codes for CASSDSNTGGTDTQYF.